The subject of this entry is one T cell receptor (beta chain). Its antigen is not known. CD45RO-negative cells were positively selected for CCR7, leaving out terminally differentiated effector memory CD45RA+ cells. Those who donated were healthy HIV-negative adults, with no recent acute infections or vaccinations reported. This specimen belongs to a study of shared clonotypes between healthy human individuals. Findings and limits, study-wide: Naive subsets, compared against memory subsets, generally had larger estimated richness values. It was the non-shared clonotypes that had lower generation probabilities than clonotypes shared by all four donors.

Looked up from germline, CDR1 is SEHNR and CDR2 is FQNEAQ (reference sequence). This CDR3 spans 13 amino acids. Deletions cut 4 bases from V and 8 bases from J, with 14 bases between. Profiled with immunoSEQ multiplex PCR; TCRdb holds only in-frame clones, not every one. This table holds around 2,000,000 clones, about 95% found once. This receptor was obtained from a man aged 18 to 29 in good health. Source material: naive CD8+ T cells sorted from blood. The genes are TRBV7-9 and TRBJ1-2, with D perhaps TRBD1 (5 bases). The CDR3 here is CASSSDWDGGYTF. The CDR3, as DNA: TGTGCCAGCAGCTCGGACTGGGACGGGGGCTACACCTTC.